The 23 T cell receptor beta chains below were found in one sample sequenced in a study of graft-versus-host responses after intestinal transplantation (TCRdb year 2021). Their recognized antigens are unknown. The library was obtained by the immunoSEQ multiplex PCR assay. The clones in this table, taken by TCRdb from immuneACCESS, are in-frame only. Not every clone is retained; where verified, under half of the shortfall comes from an unresolved V gene, and the cause of the rest is unknown. The sample includes just under 90,000 clones, with over 80% observed a single time. Roughly 15% of the sample is in the top ten clones. The time point tag for this specimen amounts to: cells obtained before transplantation from donor or recipient. The specimen comprised unstimulated CD8+ T cells sorted from spleen or lymph node cells, sampled before intestinal transplant. These receptor sequences come from a human donor who received an intestinal transplant.

This clone showed up just a few times. The chain carries TRBV2 and TRBJ1-4; unclear D gene. V was clipped by 10 bases and J by 1 base, with 7 bases between them. Per the germline V gene, CDR1 is SNHLY and CDR2 is FYNNEI. This CDR3 spans 12 amino acids. As DNA, the CDR3 is TGTGCCACCATAGGAACTAATGAAAAACTGTTTTTT. Translation: CATIGTNEKLFF.

The rearrangement joins TRBV19 to TRBJ2-7; 11 bases align to TRBD1. The CDR3 length is 14 residues. V shed 4 bases, J shed 5 bases, and the junction held 4 bases outside the gene matches. Per germline, CDR1 LNHDA and CDR2 SQIVND (reference sequence). The CDR3: CASSTGQGVHEQYF. CDR3 nucleotide sequence: TGTGCCAGTAGTACGGGACAGGGGGTCCACGAGCAGTACTTC.

CDR3 coding DNA: TGTGCCAGCAGTGGGAGATTTGACTACGAGCAGTACTTC. Translation: CASSGRFDYEQYF. The chain employs TRBV6-5 and TRBJ2-7; tentatively, D is TRBD2 (5 bases). This CDR3 comprises 13 residues. V was trimmed by 5 bases and J by 3 bases, leaving 11 bases between them. The germline V gene has CDR1 MNHEY and CDR2 SVGAGI.

The chain employs TRBV10-3 and TRBJ2-1, with TRBD2 matching 13 bases. There are 14 residues in the CDR3. Unmatched junction bases numbered 3, after V lost 6 bases and J lost 7 bases. Germline-derived CDR1 and CDR2 are ENHRY and SYGVKD. CDR3 protein: CAISTSGGANEQFF. CDR3 nucleotide sequence: TGTGCCATCAGCACTAGCGGGGGGGCAAATGAGCAGTTCTTC.

This chain links TRBV6-4 with TRBJ1-4, with TRBD1 matching over 8 bases. V gave up 4 bases and J gave up 5 bases; unmatched junction bases: 6. The CDR3 length is 15 residues. Per germline, CDR1 MRHNA and CDR2 SNTAGT. The CDR3 region has the DNA TGTGCCAGCAGTGTCTCAGGGGGCGCCAATGAAAAACTGTTTTTT. Amino acids: CASSVSGGANEKLFF.

This chain links TRBV25-1 with TRBJ2-7; 10 bases fit TRBD1. With V trimmed by 3 bases and J by 5 bases, 10 bases remained unmatched. This CDR3 contains 16 residues. Germline assignment: CDR1 MGHDK and CDR2 SYGVNS. CDR3 sequence: CASSDLRDRGGNEQYF. CDR3 nucleotide sequence: TGTGCCAGCAGTGATTTAAGGGACAGGGGCGGGAACGAGCAGTACTTC.

V usage is TRBV12-5 and J usage is TRBJ1-6, with D possibly matching TRBD1 (6 bases). The CDR3 covers 17 residues. Per germline, CDR1 LGHNT and CDR2 FRNRAP. The germline V and J ends were trimmed by 1 base and 5 bases, with 15 bases remaining between them. Here the CDR3 reads CASGLARGWGNNSPLHF. The CDR3 DNA is TGTGCTAGTGGTTTGGCCAGGGGTTGGGGCAATAATTCACCCCTCCACTTT.

CDR3 coding DNA: TGTGCCAGCAGCAAAATTGGGTTAAGCTCCTACGAGCAGTACTTC. This translates into CASSKIGLSSYEQYF. The V gene is TRBV21-1, the J gene TRBJ2-7. TRBV21-1 is described as a pseudogene. The CDR3 spans 15 residues.

V gene TRBV4-1 combines with J gene TRBJ2-1; no clear D gene. Germline CDR1 MGHRA, CDR2 YSYEKL. V shed 3 bases and J shed 6 bases, with 6 bases lying between them. The CDR3 runs 12 residues. CDR3 coding DNA: TGCGCCAGCAGCCAGAGCCCCAATGAGCAGTTCTTC. Translating gives CASSQSPNEQFF.

V is TRBV4-1 and J is TRBJ2-3; TRBD2 aligns across 9 bases. The J segment lost 6 bases and the V segment lost 2 bases, leaving 9 bases of the junction unmatched. Looked up from germline, CDR1 is MGHRA and CDR2 is YSYEKL. This CDR3 is built from 16 residues. The CDR3 protein is CASSQNRLAGGDTQYF. DNA of the CDR3: TGCGCCAGCAGCCAAAACCGCCTGGCGGGAGGGGATACGCAGTATTTT.

The CDR3 nucleotides are TGTGCCAGCAGTGTTTTAGCGAGCTTCCAAGAGACCCAGTACTTC. Residues: CASSVLASFQETQYF. The chain combines TRBV2 with TRBJ2-5; the D gene is possibly TRBD2 (5 bases). Between the trimmed V and J ends, which lost 4 bases and 1 base, there was a span of 13 bases. The CDR3 has 15 residues. Germline values: CDR1 SNHLY, CDR2 FYNNEI.

The rearrangement joins TRBV5-8 to TRBJ1-1; TRBD1 is a possible D gene (6 bases). The germline CDR1 and CDR2 sequences are SGHTS and YDEGEE. The CDR3 runs 13 residues. Trimming removed 7 bases from V and 4 bases from J, with 14 bases in between. The CDR3 sequence: CASHPGVGTEAFF. CDR3 DNA: TGTGCCAGCCACCCAGGGGTCGGCACTGAAGCTTTCTTT.

The chain employs TRBV28 and TRBJ2-3; 8 nucleotides line up with TRBD2. Germline V CDR1 and CDR2: MDHEN, SYDVKM. The junction had 11 bases not matched to a gene; V was cut back by 2 bases and J by 4 bases. This CDR3 contains 17 residues. As DNA, the CDR3 is TGTGCCAGCAGTTTACCTCGACTAGCGCCCGGGGCAGATACGCAGTATTTT. Its translation is CASSLPRLAPGADTQYF.

The chain employs TRBV7-6 and TRBJ1-6; TRBD1 aligns across 7 bases. Per the germline V gene, CDR1 is SGHVS and CDR2 is FNYEAQ. The CDR3 consists of 17 residues. J was trimmed by 6 bases and V by 2 bases; bases with no gene match: 10. This CDR3 is CASSLTIRDRPNSPLHF. The CDR3 nucleotides are TGTGCCAGCAGCTTAACTATCCGGGACAGACCTAATTCACCCCTCCACTTT. Variable domain in full (rest from reference TRBV7-6 and TRBJ1-6): GAGVSQSPRYKVTKRGQDVALRCDPISGHVSLYWYRQALGQGPEFLTYFNYEAQQDKSGLPNDRFSAERPEGSISTLTIQRTEQRDSAMYRCASSLTIRDRPNSPLHFGNGTRLTVT.

The CDR3 reads CASSLGLRTQYF. For the CDR3, the DNA is TGTGCCAGCAGCTTAGGCCTGAGGACCCAGTACTTC. The chain carries TRBV13 and TRBJ2-5; no reliable D call. Germline V gene lookup returns CDR1 PRHDT and CDR2 FYEKMQ (reference sequence). Trimming stripped 0 bases from V and 7 bases from J, with 6 bases between. The CDR3 has 12 residues.

The chain combines TRBV5-6 with TRBJ2-7, with TRBD2 matching 10 bases. The CDR3 consists of 16 residues. CDR1 SGHDT and CDR2 YYEEEE come from the germline V gene. Unmatched junction bases numbered 10, after V lost 4 bases and J lost 3 bases. The CDR3 bases are TGTGCCAGCAGCCCCAGGGGTAGCGGGAGGTTCTACGAGCAGTACTTC. Translating it yields CASSPRGSGRFYEQYF.

The gene calls are TRBV10-3 and TRBJ2-7; D not resolved. Deletions cut 2 bases from V and 5 bases from J, with 16 bases between. The CDR3 loop spans 15 amino acids. Germline V lookup: CDR1 ENHRY, CDR2 SYGVKD. CDR3 coding DNA: TGTGCCATCAGTGAGAATCGCGTAAGCCCCCACGAGCAGTACTTC. Amino acids: CAISENRVSPHEQYF.

The V and J genes are TRBV6-6 and TRBJ2-7, with D perhaps matching TRBD1 (6 bases). The CDR3 contains 15 residues. The V end was cut by 2 bases, the J end by 7 bases, with 18 bases between. Germline CDR1 MNHNY, CDR2 SVGAGI (reference sequence). CDR3 DNA: TGTGCCAGCAGTTACCTCGGACAGTACGAGGGAGAGCAGTACTTC. Its protein product is CASSYLGQYEGEQYF.

The rearrangement uses TRBV18 and TRBJ2-7, with D possibly matching TRBD1 (6 bases). Deletions cut 5 bases from V and 2 bases from J, with 16 bases between. CDR3 length: 15 amino acids. Per the germline V gene, CDR1 is KGHSH and CDR2 is LQKENI. The CDR3 coding sequence is TGTGCCAGCTCAAACTCAGGGGATAGTACCTACGAGCAGTACTTC. As protein: CASSNSGDSTYEQYF.

The chain recombines TRBV9 with TRBJ2-7, with TRBD2 matching over 8 bases. The CDR3 loop spans 13 amino acids. J lost 7 bases, V lost 5 bases, and 8 bases had no gene match. Germline assignment: CDR1 SGDLS and CDR2 YYNGEE. In nucleotides, the CDR3 is TGTGCCAGCAGTCCTCAGCGGGGGAAGGAGCAGTACTTC. This sequence encodes CASSPQRGKEQYF.

The CDR3: CASSYIQVNSPLHF. CDR3 DNA sequence: TGTGCCAGCAGCTACATACAGGTTAATTCACCCCTCCACTTT. The chain carries TRBV7-3 and TRBJ1-6; D might be TRBD1 (5 bases). V gave up 4 bases and J gave up 6 bases, with 10 bases separating them. Germline assignment: CDR1 SGHTA and CDR2 FQGTGA. This CDR3 has 14 residues.

This rearrangement joins TRBV6-6 to TRBJ1-5, with 9 bases matching TRBD1. This CDR3 contains 16 residues. Germline V gene lookup returns CDR1 MNHNY and CDR2 SVGAGI (reference sequence). The junction had 19 bases not matched to a gene; V was cut back by 4 bases and J by 15 bases. As DNA, the CDR3 is TGTGCCAGCAGTTGTCGGGACAGGGACGATCAGCCCCAGCGGCATTTT. Translated: CASSCRDRDDQPQRHF.

The chain is built from TRBV27 and TRBJ2-1; D remains ambiguous. The germline gives CDR1 MNHEY, CDR2 SMNVEV (reference sequence). The ends were cut back, 6 bases at V and 3 bases at J, with 3 bases in the middle. This CDR3 is built from 11 residues. The CDR3 nucleotides are TGTGCCAGCAGACTCTACAATGAGCAGTTCTTC. Protein product: CASRLYNEQFF.